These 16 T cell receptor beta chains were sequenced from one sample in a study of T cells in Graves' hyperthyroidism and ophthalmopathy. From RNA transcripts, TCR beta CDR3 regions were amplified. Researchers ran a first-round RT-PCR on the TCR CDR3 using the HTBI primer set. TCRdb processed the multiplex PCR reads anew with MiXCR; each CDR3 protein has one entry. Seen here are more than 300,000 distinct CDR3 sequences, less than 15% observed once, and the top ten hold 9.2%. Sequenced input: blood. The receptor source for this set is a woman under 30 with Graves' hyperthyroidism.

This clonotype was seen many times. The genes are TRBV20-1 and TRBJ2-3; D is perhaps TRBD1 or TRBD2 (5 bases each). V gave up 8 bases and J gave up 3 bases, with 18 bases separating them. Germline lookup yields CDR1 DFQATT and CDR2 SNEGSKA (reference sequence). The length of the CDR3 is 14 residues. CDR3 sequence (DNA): TGCAGTTCCCGTGGGGGTAGGGTAACAGATACGCAGTATTTT. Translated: CSSRGGRVTDTQYF.

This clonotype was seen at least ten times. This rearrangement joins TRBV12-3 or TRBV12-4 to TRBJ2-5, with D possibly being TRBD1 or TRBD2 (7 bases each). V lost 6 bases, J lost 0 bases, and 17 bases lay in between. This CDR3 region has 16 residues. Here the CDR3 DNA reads TGTGCCAGCAGGGGGGGGAACAGGGGCGACCAAGAGACCCAGTACTTC. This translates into CASRGGNRGDQETQYF.

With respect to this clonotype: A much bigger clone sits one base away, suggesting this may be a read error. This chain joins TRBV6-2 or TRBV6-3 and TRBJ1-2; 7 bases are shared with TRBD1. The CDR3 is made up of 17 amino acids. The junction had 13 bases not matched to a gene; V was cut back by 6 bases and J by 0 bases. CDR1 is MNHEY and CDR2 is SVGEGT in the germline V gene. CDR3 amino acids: CASRAGTALIPNYGYTF. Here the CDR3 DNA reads TGTGCCAGCAGGGCCGGGACAGCCTTGATTCCTAACTATGGCTACACCTTC.

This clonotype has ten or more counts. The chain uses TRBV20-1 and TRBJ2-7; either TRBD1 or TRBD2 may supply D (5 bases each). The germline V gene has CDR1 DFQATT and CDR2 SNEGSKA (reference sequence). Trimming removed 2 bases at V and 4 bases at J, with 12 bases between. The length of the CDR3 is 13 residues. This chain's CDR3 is CSARQGPPYEQYF. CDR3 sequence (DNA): TGCAGTGCTAGACAGGGACCCCCTTACGAGCAGTACTTC.

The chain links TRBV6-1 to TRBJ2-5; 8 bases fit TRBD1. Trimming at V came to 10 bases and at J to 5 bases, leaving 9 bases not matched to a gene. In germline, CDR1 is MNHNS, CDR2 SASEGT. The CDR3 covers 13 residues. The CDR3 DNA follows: TGTGCCACCAGAGCGTGGGACAGGGAGACCCAGTACTTC. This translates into CATRAWDRETQYF.

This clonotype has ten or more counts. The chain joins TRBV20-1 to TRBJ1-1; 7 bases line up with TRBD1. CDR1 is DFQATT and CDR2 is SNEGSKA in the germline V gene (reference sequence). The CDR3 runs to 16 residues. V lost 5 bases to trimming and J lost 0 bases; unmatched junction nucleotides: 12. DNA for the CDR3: TGCAGTGCTCACCACAGGGGACGGAGTATGAACACTGAAGCTTTCTTT. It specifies CSAHHRGRSMNTEAFF.

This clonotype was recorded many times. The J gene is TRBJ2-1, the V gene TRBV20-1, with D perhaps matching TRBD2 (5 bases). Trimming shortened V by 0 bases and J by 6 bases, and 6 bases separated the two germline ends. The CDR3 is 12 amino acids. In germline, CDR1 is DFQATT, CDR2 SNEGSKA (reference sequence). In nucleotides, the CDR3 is TGCAGTGCTAGAGAAACTAGCAATGAGCAGTTCTTC. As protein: CSARETSNEQFF.

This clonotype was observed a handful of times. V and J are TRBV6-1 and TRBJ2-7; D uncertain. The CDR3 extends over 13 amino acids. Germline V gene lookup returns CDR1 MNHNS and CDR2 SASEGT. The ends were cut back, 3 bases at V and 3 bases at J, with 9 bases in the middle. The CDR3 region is CASSDNWRYEQYF. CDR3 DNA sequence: TGTGCCAGCAGTGATAACTGGCGCTACGAGCAGTACTTC.

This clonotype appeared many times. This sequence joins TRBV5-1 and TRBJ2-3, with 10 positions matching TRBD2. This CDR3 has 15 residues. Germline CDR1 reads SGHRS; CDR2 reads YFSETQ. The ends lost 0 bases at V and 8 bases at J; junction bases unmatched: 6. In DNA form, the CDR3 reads TGCGCCAGCAGCTTGGCCGATCTAGCGGGGGCTACGCAGTATTTT. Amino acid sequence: CASSLADLAGATQYF.

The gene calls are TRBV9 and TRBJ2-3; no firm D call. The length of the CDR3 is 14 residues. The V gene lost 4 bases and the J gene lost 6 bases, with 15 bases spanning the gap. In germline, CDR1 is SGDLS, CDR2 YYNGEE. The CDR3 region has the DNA TGTGCCAGCAGCCCGGTCGGTGGGTGGGATACGCAGTATTTT. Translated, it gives CASSPVGGWDTQYF. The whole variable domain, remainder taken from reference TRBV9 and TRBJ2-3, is DSGVTQTPKHLITATGQRVTLRCSPRSGDLSVYWYQQSLDQGLQFLIQYYNGEERAKGNILERFSAQQFPDLHSELNLSSLELGDSALYFCASSPVGGWDTQYFGPGTRLTVL.

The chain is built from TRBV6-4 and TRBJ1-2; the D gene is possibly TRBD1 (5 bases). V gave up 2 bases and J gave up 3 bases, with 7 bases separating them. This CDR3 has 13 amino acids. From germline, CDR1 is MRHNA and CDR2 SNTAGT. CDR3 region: CASSDDSHYGYTF. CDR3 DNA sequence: TGTGCCAGCAGTGACGACAGTCACTATGGCTACACCTTC.

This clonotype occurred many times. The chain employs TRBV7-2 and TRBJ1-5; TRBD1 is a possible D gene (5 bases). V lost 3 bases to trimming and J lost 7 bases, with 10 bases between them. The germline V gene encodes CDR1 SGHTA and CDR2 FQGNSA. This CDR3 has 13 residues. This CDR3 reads CASSFTQGQPQHF. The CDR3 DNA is TGTGCCAGCAGCTTCACCCAGGGCCAGCCCCAGCATTTT.

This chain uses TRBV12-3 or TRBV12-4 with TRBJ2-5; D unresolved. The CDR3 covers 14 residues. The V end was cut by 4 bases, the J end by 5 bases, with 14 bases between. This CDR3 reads CASSSLMVEETQYF. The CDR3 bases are TGTGCCAGCAGTTCGTTGATGGTTGAGGAGACCCAGTACTTC.

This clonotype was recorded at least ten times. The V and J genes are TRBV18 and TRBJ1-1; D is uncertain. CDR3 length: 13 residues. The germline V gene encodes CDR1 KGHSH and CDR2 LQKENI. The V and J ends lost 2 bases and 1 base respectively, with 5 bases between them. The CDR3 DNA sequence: TGTGCCAGCTCACCAAGACAGAACACTGAAGCTTTCTTT. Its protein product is CASSPRQNTEAFF. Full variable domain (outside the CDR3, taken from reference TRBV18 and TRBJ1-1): NAGVMQNPRHLVRRRGQEARLRCSPMKGHSHVYWYRQLPEEGLKFMVYLQKENIIDESGMPKERFSAEFPKEGPSILRIQQVVRGDSAAYFCASSPRQNTEAFFGQGTRLTVV.

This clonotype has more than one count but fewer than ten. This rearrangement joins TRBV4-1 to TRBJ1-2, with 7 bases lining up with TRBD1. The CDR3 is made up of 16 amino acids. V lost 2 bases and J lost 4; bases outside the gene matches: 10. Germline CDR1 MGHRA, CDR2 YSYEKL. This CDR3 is CASSQRSTGAGYGYTF. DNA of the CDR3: TGCGCCAGCAGCCAAAGATCTACAGGGGCGGGCTATGGCTACACCTTC.

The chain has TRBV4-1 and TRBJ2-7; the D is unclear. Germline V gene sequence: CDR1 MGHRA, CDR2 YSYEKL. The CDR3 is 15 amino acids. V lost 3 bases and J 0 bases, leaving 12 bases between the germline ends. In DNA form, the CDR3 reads TGCGCCAGCAGCCAGTCTACGGGCTACTCCTACGAGCAGTACTTC. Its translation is CASSQSTGYSYEQYF.